The 13 T cell receptor beta chains presented below share a single source sample, sequenced in a study of T cells in localized non-small cell lung cancer. Assay: immunoSEQ multiplex PCR; the TCRdb copy retains only in-frame clones and omits some. This table holds about 51,000 clones, approximately 81% found once. The material sequenced was peripheral blood mononuclear cells, taken before any cancer treatment. The receptors derive from a man between 35 and 75 years old with stage III lung adenocarcinoma.

The V call is TRBV27, the J call TRBJ1-5; tentatively, D is TRBD1 (5 bases). The CDR3 contains 15 residues. CDR1 is MNHEY, CDR2 SMNVEV, per germline (reference sequence). V was shortened by 2 bases and J by 7 bases, with 15 bases between the two germline ends. CDR3 residues: CASSLGQGSGQPQHF. For the CDR3, the DNA is TGTGCCAGCAGTTTAGGGCAGGGATCGGGCCAGCCCCAGCATTTT.

The V and J genes are TRBV18 and TRBJ1-6; D gene unclear. There are 14 residues in the CDR3. Per germline, CDR1 KGHSH and CDR2 LQKENI. Trimming took 4 bases from V and 1 from J, leaving 5 bases between them. DNA for the CDR3: TGTGCCAGCTCACTGGGATCCTATAATTCACCCCTCCACTTT. Protein product: CASSLGSYNSPLHF.

In its sample, this clone was seen once. The DNA for the CDR3 is TGTGCCAGCAGCCTTCGAAGCGGAAGCACAGATACGCAGTATTTT. The encoded protein is CASSLRSGSTDTQYF. The chain has TRBV11-3 and TRBJ2-3; maybe TRBD2 (5 bases). Per the germline V gene, CDR1 is SGHNT and CDR2 is YENEEA. V was pared by 5 bases and J by 0 bases, with 12 bases between. The CDR3 has 15 amino acids.

The chain combines TRBV7-2 with TRBJ2-5, with D tentatively TRBD1 (6 bases). The V gene lost 5 bases and the J gene lost 2 bases, with 18 bases spanning the gap. Germline V gene data show CDR1 as SGHTA and CDR2 as FQGNSA. The CDR3 runs to 16 residues. The DNA for the CDR3 is TGTGCCAGCAGCATCGGGTTGGGGGCGGGTCAAGAGACCCAGTACTTC. Protein product: CASSIGLGAGQETQYF. The full variable domain, completed using reference TRBV7-2 and TRBJ2-5, is GAGVSQSPSNKVTEKGKDVELRCDPISGHTALYWYRQSLGQGLEFLIYFQGNSAPDKSGLPSDRFSAERTGGSVSTLTIQRTQQEDSAVYLCASSIGLGAGQETQYFGPGTRLLVL.

The CDR3 coding sequence is TGTGCCAGCTCGGAATCAATAACGTCACCTCAGCCCCAGCATTTT. Translation gives CASSESITSPQPQHF. This chain joins TRBV5-5 and TRBJ1-5, with D uncertain. CDR1 is SGHKS, CDR2 YYEKEE, per germline (reference sequence). The V and J ends lost 7 bases and 6 bases respectively, with 20 bases between them. The CDR3 sequence is 15 residues long.

This sequence joins TRBV7-6 and TRBJ2-1; D gene unclear. Germline V CDR1 and CDR2: SGHVS, FNYEAQ. This CDR3 region has 12 residues. With 0 bases removed from V and 5 bases from J, the gap between germline ends came to 2 bases. CDR3 region: CASSLADNEQFF. The DNA for the CDR3 is TGTGCCAGCAGCTTAGCAGACAATGAGCAGTTCTTC.

The chain carries TRBV19 and TRBJ2-5; D might be TRBD1 or TRBD2, each matching 6 bases. This CDR3 has 18 amino acids. Trimming took 5 bases from V and 5 from J, leaving 27 bases between them. The germline CDR1 and CDR2 sequences are LNHDA and SQIVND (reference sequence). The CDR3 sequence: CASSHRSLLLSGAETQYF. CDR3 DNA: TGTGCCAGTAGTCACCGATCACTTCTCCTATCGGGGGCGGAGACCCAGTACTTC.

V is TRBV2 and J is TRBJ1-6; 7 positions match TRBD1. The CDR3 has 14 amino acids. The V and J ends lost 5 bases and 10 bases, in that order; junction bases with no gene match: 8. Per germline, CDR1 SNHLY and CDR2 FYNNEI. The CDR3, as DNA: TGTGCCAGCAGTCGACAGGGCAGCGACTCACCCCTCCACTTT. Amino acid sequence: CASSRQGSDSPLHF.

This chain joins TRBV5-1 and TRBJ2-1; D may be TRBD1 (6 bases). Germline V CDR1 and CDR2: SGHRS, YFSETQ. The CDR3 is made up of 15 amino acids. Trimming cost V 4 bases and J 6 bases, with 17 bases left between them. This chain's CDR3 is CASSILDRKLNEQFF. CDR3 nucleotides: TGCGCCAGCAGCATTCTCGACAGGAAACTCAATGAGCAGTTCTTC.

This clone was picked up one time. The chain joins TRBV27 to TRBJ2-3; D may match TRBD1 or TRBD2 (5 bases each). V was shortened by 2 bases and J by 4 bases, with 13 bases between the two germline ends. The CDR3 is 15 residues long. Germline V gene lookup returns CDR1 MNHEY and CDR2 SMNVEV (reference sequence). The DNA for the CDR3 is TGTGCCAGCAGTTTAAGGCAGGGACGCCCAGATACGCAGTATTTT. Amino acid sequence: CASSLRQGRPDTQYF.

The table lists this clone with a count of one. The chain employs TRBV5-6 and TRBJ2-5, with a weak D call TRBD1 (5 bases). Germline-derived CDR1 and CDR2 are SGHDT and YYEEEE. There are 15 residues in the CDR3. The V end was cut by 4 bases, the J end by 0 bases, with 13 bases between. CDR3 residues: CASSLTAQYQETQYF. CDR3 DNA: TGTGCCAGCAGCCTGACAGCCCAGTACCAAGAGACCCAGTACTTC.

This sequence joins TRBV6-5 and TRBJ2-1, with TRBD1 matching over 8 bases. V was clipped by 2 bases and J by 9 bases; unmatched bases: 6. The CDR3 runs to 14 residues. CDR1 is MNHEY, CDR2 SVGAGI, per germline. The CDR3 loop is CASSYRTGHGEQFF. CDR3 nucleotides: TGTGCCAGCAGTTACCGGACAGGGCATGGTGAGCAGTTCTTC.

Note on this clone: A junction boundary mismatches the germline segment, possibly from a read error. The genes are TRBV10-2 and TRBJ2-3, with D uncertain. The CDR3 length is 12 residues. Looked up from germline, CDR1 is WSHSY and CDR2 is SAAADI. CDR3: CASSESAALLNF. Here the CDR3 DNA reads TGCGCCAGCAGTGAGTCTGCAGCCCTACTGAATTTT.